Below, 16 T cell receptor beta chains from the same sample are listed, as sequenced in a study of cytomegalovirus exposure and HLA in healthy donors. Amplification used 60 Vbeta primers and 13 Jbeta primers. The assay was immunoSEQ multiplex PCR, and TCRdb's table has in-frame clones only and misses some. In the table there are 150,000 to 200,000 clones, under 70% of which are singletons. Sequenced material: PBMCs. These TCRs come from a woman aged 40 to 50 in good health and CMV-seropositive.

The chain joins TRBV7-2 to TRBJ2-4, with TRBD2 as a possible D gene (6 bases). V lost 5 bases to trimming and J lost 3 bases, with 14 bases between them. The CDR3 runs 15 residues. Per germline, CDR1 SGHTA and CDR2 FQGNSA. The DNA for the CDR3 is TGTGCCAGCAGCCCCATGTGGGGGGTCAAAAACATTCAGTACTTC. This gives the protein CASSPMWGVKNIQYF.

The genes are TRBV27 and TRBJ2-7; 8 bases line up with TRBD2. Germline-derived CDR1 and CDR2 are MNHEY and SMNVEV (reference sequence). V shed 5 bases, J shed 0 bases, and the junction held 9 bases outside the gene matches. The CDR3 totals 16 residues. The CDR3 loop is CASSPREGTISYEQYF. The CDR3 DNA sequence: TGTGCCAGCAGTCCCCGGGAGGGGACAATCTCCTACGAGCAGTACTTC.

The chain combines TRBV7-2 with TRBJ2-1; 11 positions agree with TRBD2. This CDR3 region has 14 residues. The J segment lost 2 bases and the V segment lost 6 bases, leaving 0 bases of the junction unmatched. Germline lookup yields CDR1 SGHTA and CDR2 FQGNSA. CDR3 sequence: CASRTSGAYNEQFF. The CDR3 region has the DNA TGTGCCAGCAGGACTAGCGGGGCCTACAATGAGCAGTTCTTC.

CDR3 sequence reads: CASSPKQGALDQPQHF. The DNA of the CDR3 is TGTGCCAGCAGCCCGAAGCAGGGGGCTTTAGACCAGCCCCAGCATTTT. The chain recombines TRBV7-2 with TRBJ1-5; the match to TRBD1 covers 8 bases. Germline V gene sequence: CDR1 SGHTA, CDR2 FQGNSA. Trimming took 5 bases from V and 7 from J; bases not matched to a gene: 13. This CDR3 contains 16 residues.

The CDR3 protein is CASAAVTYEQYF. The CDR3 DNA reads as TGTGCCAGCGCGGCGGTAACCTACGAGCAGTACTTC. The chain has TRBV28 and TRBJ2-7; D is undetermined. CDR1 MDHEN and CDR2 SYDVKM come from the germline V gene. The V end lost 8 bases, the J end lost 2 bases, and 10 bases lay between the germline ends. The CDR3 extends over 12 amino acids.

The J gene is TRBJ2-2, the V gene TRBV10-3, with TRBD1 matching over 10 bases. The CDR3 length is 15 residues. Trimming at V came to 4 bases and at J to 6 bases, leaving 5 bases not matched to a gene. Germline V gene lookup returns CDR1 ENHRY and CDR2 SYGVKD. DNA for the CDR3: TGTGCCATCAGTGTGGGGACAGGGGTTTCCGGGGAGCTGTTTTTT. Translated, it gives CAISVGTGVSGELFF.

The chain recombines TRBV13 with TRBJ1-1, with unresolved D. The length of the CDR3 is 14 residues. V dropped 2 bases and J dropped 1 base, with 8 bases sitting between them. Germline assignment: CDR1 PRHDT and CDR2 FYEKMQ (reference sequence). The CDR3 loop is CASSLRRQNTEAFF. CDR3 bases: TGTGCCAGCAGCTTACGAAGACAGAACACTGAAGCTTTCTTT.

The chain employs TRBV15 and TRBJ1-2; tentatively, D is TRBD1 (5 bases). Trimming left V 1 base short and J 4 bases short, with 13 bases between. This CDR3 region has 15 residues. Germline CDR1 is LNHNV and CDR2 is YYDKDF (reference sequence). Here the CDR3 DNA reads TGTGCCACCAGCAGAGGGACAAATTCTCTCTATGGCTACACCTTC. This gives the protein CATSRGTNSLYGYTF.

This rearrangement joins TRBV7-2 to TRBJ1-5; D remains ambiguous. V lost 5 bases to trimming and J lost 3 bases, with 8 bases between them. This CDR3 is built from 13 residues. The germline gives CDR1 SGHTA, CDR2 FQGNSA. In DNA form, the CDR3 reads TGTGCCAGCAGCCAACAGTCCAATCAGCCCCAGCATTTT. It codes for CASSQQSNQPQHF.

This chain links TRBV9 with TRBJ2-3, with D perhaps matching TRBD2 (5 bases). This CDR3 has 15 amino acids. V dropped 0 bases and J dropped 1 base, with 9 bases sitting between them. The germline CDR1 and CDR2 sequences are SGDLS and YYNGEE. CDR3 amino acids: CASSVGARGTDTQYF. In DNA, the CDR3 is TGTGCCAGCAGCGTAGGAGCGAGGGGCACAGATACGCAGTATTTT. The whole variable domain, remainder taken from reference TRBV9 and TRBJ2-3, is DSGVTQTPKHLITATGQRVTLRCSPRSGDLSVYWYQQSLDQGLQFLIQYYNGEERAKGNILERFSAQQFPDLHSELNLSSLELGDSALYFCASSVGARGTDTQYFGPGTRLTVL.

The chain recombines TRBV6-5 with TRBJ1-6; D might be TRBD1 (6 bases). The CDR3 covers 16 residues. Germline CDR1 reads MNHEY; CDR2 reads SVGAGI. V gave up 2 bases and J gave up 7 bases, with 15 bases separating them. The CDR3 region is CASSYVSGQSNSPLHF. DNA for the CDR3: TGTGCCAGCAGTTACGTCTCCGGACAGAGCAATTCACCCCTCCACTTT.

This chain connects TRBV19 to TRBJ1-4; the D gene is possibly TRBD1 (5 bases). This CDR3 contains 18 residues. Trimming stripped 2 bases from V and 0 bases from J, with 16 bases between. Germline-derived CDR1 and CDR2 are LNHDA and SQIVND (reference sequence). CDR3 region: CASSISFDRHATNEKLFF. The CDR3 region has the DNA TGTGCCAGTAGTATATCCTTTGACAGACACGCAACTAATGAAAAACTGTTTTTT. The full variable domain, rest sourced from reference TRBV19 and TRBJ1-4, is DGGITQSPKYLFRKEGQNVTLSCEQNLNHDAMYWYRQDPGQGLRLIYYSQIVNDFQKGDIAEGYSVSREKKESFPLTVTSAQKNPTAFYLCASSISFDRHATNEKLFFGSGTQLSVL.

The rearrangement uses TRBV7-8 and TRBJ1-1; the match to TRBD1 covers 8 bases. The CDR3 runs 17 residues. J lost 1 base, V lost 2 bases, and 9 bases had no gene match. From germline, CDR1 is SGHVS and CDR2 FQNEAQ. In DNA, the CDR3 is TGTGCCAGCAGCTTAATCGGACAGGGCAGTAGGAACACTGAAGCTTTCTTT. Translation gives CASSLIGQGSRNTEAFF.

This clone occurred once. The gene calls are TRBV7-9 and TRBJ2-1; D unclear. Per germline, CDR1 SEHNR and CDR2 FQNEAQ (reference sequence). V lost 1 base, J lost 6 bases, and 10 bases lay in between. The CDR3 has 14 residues. For the CDR3, the DNA is TGTGCCAGCAGCTTAGTTCGGAGAATCAATGAGCAGTTCTTC. Amino acid sequence: CASSLVRRINEQFF. Supplemented by reference TRBV7-9 and TRBJ2-1, the full variable domain reads DTGVSQNPRHKITKRGQNVTFRCDPISEHNRLYWYRQTLGQGPEFLTYFQNEAQLEKSRLLSDRFSAERPKGSFSTLEIQRTEQGDSAMYLCASSLVRRINEQFFGPGTRLTVL.

The rearrangement uses TRBV7-2 and TRBJ1-1, with 11 bases matching TRBD1. Trimming at V came to 4 bases and at J to 0 bases, leaving 10 bases not matched to a gene. The CDR3 covers 18 residues. Germline V gene data show CDR1 as SGHTA and CDR2 as FQGNSA. In DNA form, the CDR3 reads TGTGCCAGCAGCTCCCAATCGGGACAGGGGGGTCTGAACACTGAAGCTTTCTTT. Protein product: CASSSQSGQGGLNTEAFF.

The rearrangement uses TRBV7-9 and TRBJ2-7, with D possibly matching TRBD2 (6 bases). V lost 0 bases to trimming and J lost 0 bases, with 15 bases between them. This CDR3 spans 17 amino acids. CDR1 and CDR2 from the germline V gene are SEHNR and FQNEAQ (reference sequence). The CDR3 sequence: CASSLASRGGDSYEQYF. CDR3 coding DNA: TGTGCCAGCAGCTTAGCGTCGAGGGGCGGGGACTCCTACGAGCAGTACTTC. Full variable domain (outside the CDR3, taken from reference TRBV7-9 and TRBJ2-7): DTGVSQNPRHKITKRGQNVTFRCDPISEHNRLYWYRQTLGQGPEFLTYFQNEAQLEKSRLLSDRFSAERPKGSFSTLEIQRTEQGDSAMYLCASSLASRGGDSYEQYFGPGTRLTVT.